This T cell receptor beta chain was captured in a study of blood T cells in healthy people across ages. Study outcomes and limitations: No one knew whether donors had CMV, which possibly confounded expanded clonotype changes.

This clonotype was seen a handful of times. What it recognizes is unknown. The CDR3 is 16 residues long. The donors, healthy Caucasians from Russia, were aged roughly 6 to 90. It was with a sample-barcoded 5' primer and a J-beta primer mix that a second PCR of roughly 6 to 12 cycles was run. A template-switch adaptor containing 12 random nucleotides labeled each cDNA molecule. TCRdb re-derived calls from the 5' RACE reads in MiXCR, one entry per CDR3 protein. This table has 1,500,000 or so distinct CDR3 sequences, 42% appearing once. Sequenced: blood. This receptor was obtained from a woman under 30 in good health. The V call is TRBV21-1, the J call TRBJ2-5; the table's D gene call, TRBD1, was not cross checked with the DNA. TRBV21-1 is a pseudogene segment. In nucleotides, the CDR3 is TGTGCCAGCAGCAAAGTGGGGGGCGACAGGGTTGAGACCCAGTACTTC. This encodes CASSKVGGDRVETQYF.